Following are 30 T cell receptor beta chains from one sample sequenced in a study of T cell responses to AZD1222 COVID-19 vaccine. Here immunoSEQ multiplex PCR was the method, and the copy in TCRdb shows in-frame clones only, minus some. The sample shows 80,000 to 100,000 clones, 90% to 95% of them seen only once. Specimen: peripheral blood, collected on day 0 of AZD1222 vaccination. These receptors all stem from an adult in good health.

This chain links TRBV28 with TRBJ1-5; D ambiguous. V shed 1 base and J shed 4 bases, with 8 bases lying between them. The length of the CDR3 is 14 residues. In germline, CDR1 is MDHEN, CDR2 SYDVKM. The CDR3 nucleotides read TGTGCCAGCAGTTTATCGGCGGAGAATCAGCCCCAGCATTTT. Residues: CASSLSAENQPQHF. Drawing the rest from reference TRBV28 and TRBJ1-5, the complete variable domain is DVKVTQSSRYLVKRTGEKVFLECVQDMDHENMFWYRQDPGLGLRLIYFSYDVKMKEKGDIPEGYSVSREKKERFSLILESASTNQTSMYLCASSLSAENQPQHFGDGTRLSIL.

The sample holds one count of this clone. The V gene is TRBV5-1, the J gene TRBJ2-7, with 7 bases aligning to TRBD1. Germline trimming cut 4 bases from V and 7 bases from J; bases unmatched to any gene: 5. Germline V CDR1 and CDR2: SGHRS, YFSETQ. The CDR3 is 12 residues long. DNA for the CDR3: TGCGCCAGCAGCCCGGACAGGCGTGAGCAGTACTTC. Its translation is CASSPDRREQYF. The full variable domain, with the rest looked up from reference TRBV5-1 and TRBJ2-7, is KAGVTQTPRYLIKTRGQQVTLSCSPISGHRSVSWYQQTPGQGLQFLFEYFSETQRNKGNFPGRFSGRQFSNSRSEMNVSTLELGDSALYLCASSPDRREQYFGPGTRLTVT.

J is TRBJ1-5 and V is TRBV28; D may be TRBD1 (5 bases). Germline CDR1 is MDHEN and CDR2 is SYDVKM. This CDR3 region has 15 residues. Trimming took off 1 base at V and 2 bases at J, with 9 bases between the two ends. CDR3 amino acids: CASSLYQGGNQPQHF. The CDR3 DNA sequence: TGTGCCAGCAGTTTATACCAGGGTGGCAATCAGCCCCAGCATTTT.

The V and J genes are TRBV16 and TRBJ1-2; a possible D gene is TRBD1 (5 bases). The CDR3 loop spans 15 amino acids. Germline V CDR1 and CDR2: KGHSY, FQNENV. V lost 4 bases and J 2 bases, leaving 14 bases between the germline ends. The CDR3 reads CASSLTSPGNYGYTF. In DNA, the CDR3 is TGTGCCAGCAGCCTAACTTCGCCAGGGAACTATGGCTACACCTTC.

The chain has TRBV27 and TRBJ2-5, with D unresolved. The CDR3 extends over 12 amino acids. The germline V and J ends were trimmed by 7 bases and 8 bases, with 14 bases remaining between them. Per germline, CDR1 MNHEY and CDR2 SMNVEV (reference sequence). CDR3 nucleotides: TGTGCCAGCATGGGTACCCTCTCAACCCAGTACTTC. Translation: CASMGTLSTQYF.

This clone has just a few counts. This sequence joins TRBV15 and TRBJ1-4, with D possibly TRBD1 on 5 matching bases. Deletions cut 1 base from V and 7 bases from J, with 10 bases between. Germline-derived CDR1 and CDR2 are LNHNV and YYDKDF (reference sequence). This CDR3 contains 14 residues. Here the CDR3 DNA reads TGTGCCACCAGCAGAGGGGGGGTCCCTGAAAAACTGTTTTTT. It encodes CATSRGGVPEKLFF.

The genes are TRBV15 and TRBJ2-1, with 9 bases that match TRBD1. CDR1 is LNHNV, CDR2 YYDKDF, per germline (reference sequence). The J segment lost 2 bases and the V segment lost 4 bases, leaving 6 bases of the junction unmatched. The CDR3 length is 16 residues. CDR3 nucleotide sequence: TGTGCCACCAGCACGGGGGACAGGGTGACCTACAATGAGCAGTTCTTC. Translated: CATSTGDRVTYNEQFF.

J is TRBJ1-3 and V is TRBV19; D is unclear. The germline V gene has CDR1 LNHDA and CDR2 SQIVND (reference sequence). This CDR3 contains 16 residues. V lost 5 bases to trimming and J lost 0 bases, with 14 bases between them. CDR3 amino acids: CASSPRTTSSGNTIYF. The CDR3 coding sequence is TGTGCCAGTAGTCCGCGGACGACGAGCTCTGGAAACACCATATATTTT.

This clone appeared once. For the CDR3, the DNA is TGTGCCAGCAGTGTGACAGGGAACTATGGCTACACCTTC. As protein: CASSVTGNYGYTF. The chain joins TRBV27 to TRBJ1-2; 7 bases match TRBD1. In germline, CDR1 is MNHEY, CDR2 SMNVEV (reference sequence). The CDR3 consists of 13 residues. V was pared by 5 bases and J by 2 bases, with 2 bases of the junction left unmatched.

Comments on this clone: Within the sample, other DNA sequences also encode this same CDR3. The rearrangement joins TRBV7-9 to TRBJ1-4; D gene ambiguous. V lost 6 bases and J lost 0, with 11 bases in between. The CDR3 is 15 residues long. The V gene's germline CDR1 is SEHNR and CDR2 FQNEAQ (reference sequence). The CDR3 coding sequence is TGTGCCAGCAGTCTAGGTCAGGCAACTAATGAAAAACTGTTTTTT. This sequence encodes CASSLGQATNEKLFF.

V usage is TRBV18 and J usage is TRBJ1-6, with 10 bases fitting TRBD1. V lost 6 bases, J lost 9 bases, and 5 bases stayed unmatched. Germline CDR1 reads KGHSH; CDR2 reads LQKENI. The CDR3 sequence is 14 residues long. The CDR3 protein is CASSPDRGISPLHF. CDR3 coding DNA: TGTGCCAGCTCCCCGGACAGGGGGATTTCACCCCTCCACTTT.

The chain couples TRBV2 to TRBJ1-5; D uncertain. CDR1 is SNHLY and CDR2 is FYNNEI in the germline V gene. The CDR3 has 15 residues. Trimming removed 1 base at V and 0 bases at J, with 7 bases between. CDR3 coding DNA: TGTGCCAGCAGTGAAGGGTATAATAGCAATCAGCCCCAGCATTTT. Translating it yields CASSEGYNSNQPQHF.

This rearrangement joins TRBV19 to TRBJ2-2, with D tentatively TRBD1 (6 bases). With 8 bases removed from V and 4 bases from J, the gap between germline ends came to 20 bases. The CDR3 has 16 amino acids. Germline V CDR1 and CDR2: LNHDA, SQIVND (reference sequence). CDR3 region: CASGQRGTLFTGELFF. The DNA for the CDR3 is TGTGCCAGTGGTCAACGTGGGACACTGTTCACCGGGGAGCTGTTTTTT.

The V gene is TRBV11-2, the J gene TRBJ2-7; 11 bases are a match to TRBD1. The CDR3 sequence is 18 residues long. Trimming at V came to 3 bases and at J to 0 bases, leaving 10 bases not matched to a gene. Looked up from germline, CDR1 is SGHAT and CDR2 is FQNNGV. CDR3 sequence reads: CASSLLDRGLGPSYEQYF. The CDR3 nucleotides read TGTGCCAGCAGCTTGTTGGACAGGGGGCTAGGTCCCTCCTACGAGCAGTACTTC. The whole variable domain, remainder taken from reference TRBV11-2 and TRBJ2-7, is EAGVAQSPRYKIIEKRQSVAFWCNPISGHATLYWYQQILGQGPKLLIQFQNNGVVDDSQLPKDRFSAERLKGVDSTLKIQPAKLEDSAVYLCASSLLDRGLGPSYEQYFGPGTRLTVT.

The sample holds a few counts of this clone. The V gene is TRBV19, the J gene TRBJ1-1; perhaps TRBD1 as D (5 bases). The CDR3 is 12 residues long. V lost 7 bases, J lost 7 bases, and 13 bases lay in between. The germline CDR1 and CDR2 sequences are LNHDA and SQIVND (reference sequence). CDR3: CASIKGYSEAFF. CDR3 bases: TGTGCCAGTATCAAGGGGTATAGTGAAGCTTTCTTT. The whole variable domain, filled in from reference TRBV19 and TRBJ1-1, reads DGGITQSPKYLFRKEGQNVTLSCEQNLNHDAMYWYRQDPGQGLRLIYYSQIVNDFQKGDIAEGYSVSREKKESFPLTVTSAQKNPTAFYLCASIKGYSEAFFGQGTRLTVV.

The chain joins TRBV10-2 to TRBJ2-1; D might be TRBD1 (6 bases). The germline V gene has CDR1 WSHSY and CDR2 SAAADI. CDR3 length: 15 amino acids. Trimming took 2 bases from V and 0 from J, leaving 8 bases between them. The CDR3, as DNA: TGCGCCAGCAGTGAGGGACAGAGCTCCTACAATGAGCAGTTCTTC. It is translated as CASSEGQSSYNEQFF.

This clone was seen once. The V and J genes are TRBV27 and TRBJ1-3; TRBD1 is a possible D gene (6 bases). The CDR3 has 18 residues. Germline V gene sequence: CDR1 MNHEY, CDR2 SMNVEV (reference sequence). Trimming removed 7 bases at V and 0 bases at J, with 22 bases between. The CDR3 reads CASKGPVGGGHSGNTIYF. In nucleotides, the CDR3 is TGTGCCAGCAAAGGGCCGGTCGGGGGGGGCCACTCTGGAAACACCATATATTTT.

The chain uses TRBV7-9 and TRBJ2-1; 16 nucleotides line up with TRBD2. Losses at the gene ends were 4 bases for V and 2 bases for J; bases not matched to a gene: 5. Germline values: CDR1 SEHNR, CDR2 FQNEAQ (reference sequence). The CDR3 has 18 amino acids. The CDR3: CASSSPGLAGGTYNEQFF. The CDR3 DNA follows: TGTGCCAGCAGCTCCCCGGGACTAGCGGGGGGGACCTACAATGAGCAGTTCTTC.

The chain joins TRBV18 to TRBJ2-7; D unresolved. Germline assignment: CDR1 KGHSH and CDR2 LQKENI. V lost 5 bases and J 1 base, leaving 9 bases between the germline ends. The CDR3 length is 13 residues. CDR3 in DNA: TGTGCCAGCTCAGTGGGAATGTCCTACGAGCAGTACTTC. Residues: CASSVGMSYEQYF.

This chain joins TRBV4-2 and TRBJ2-7; D remains unclear. The V end lost 8 bases, the J end lost 3 bases, and 17 bases lay between the germline ends. The CDR3 covers 14 residues. CDR1 is LGHNA and CDR2 is YNFKEQ in the germline V gene. DNA of the CDR3: TGTGCCAGCGCCAGAGATGTCGGTAACTACGAGCAGTACTTC. Translated, it gives CASARDVGNYEQYF.

The chain joins TRBV28 to TRBJ2-5; weak D call: TRBD2 (6 bases). V lost 2 bases to trimming and J lost 5 bases, with 18 bases between them. Per germline, CDR1 MDHEN and CDR2 SYDVKM. The CDR3 runs to 16 residues. The CDR3 DNA is TGTGCCAGCAGTTTAAGGGTCCGGGGGTTCGGGGAGACCCAGTACTTC. Translated: CASSLRVRGFGETQYF.

This clone was seen more than once but under ten times. The identical CDR3 is also encoded by other nucleotide sequences in the sample. The genes are TRBV5-1 and TRBJ1-1; no clear D gene. V was pared by 1 base and J by 5 bases, with 9 bases between. The CDR3 is 13 amino acids. Per the germline V gene, CDR1 is SGHRS and CDR2 is YFSETQ. The DNA of the CDR3 is TGCGCCAGCAGCTTGACCCGGGCAACTGAAGCTTTCTTT. It codes for CASSLTRATEAFF. Supplemented by reference TRBV5-1 and TRBJ1-1, the full variable domain reads KAGVTQTPRYLIKTRGQQVTLSCSPISGHRSVSWYQQTPGQGLQFLFEYFSETQRNKGNFPGRFSGRQFSNSRSEMNVSTLELGDSALYLCASSLTRATEAFFGQGTRLTVV.

This clone was observed a single time. This chain joins TRBV19 and TRBJ2-2, with 9 bases fitting TRBD1. This CDR3 comprises 14 residues. Germline V CDR1 and CDR2: LNHDA, SQIVND (reference sequence). The junction had 2 bases not matched to a gene; V was cut back by 6 bases and J by 3 bases. CDR3 in amino acids: CASRRQGDTGELFF. The CDR3 DNA reads as TGTGCCAGTAGGCGACAGGGGGACACCGGGGAGCTGTTTTTT.

The chain couples TRBV7-2 to TRBJ1-1; TRBD1 agrees at 7 bases. The CDR3 has 13 residues. In germline, CDR1 is SGHTA, CDR2 FQGNSA. V lost 4 bases to trimming and J lost 7 bases; unmatched junction nucleotides: 6. CDR3 coding DNA: TGTGCCAGCAGCTCAGACTACAGGGGTGAAGCTTTCTTT. This sequence encodes CASSSDYRGEAFF.

The CDR3 DNA reads as TGTGCCACCGGTCGAGGGGGGAACACCTACGAGCAGTACTTC. Translated: CATGRGGNTYEQYF. The chain has TRBV2 and TRBJ2-7, with D possibly called TRBD1 or TRBD2 (6 bases each). The CDR3 spans 14 residues. Deletions cut 10 bases from V and 2 bases from J, with 18 bases between. Germline lookup yields CDR1 SNHLY and CDR2 FYNNEI.

Here the CDR3 DNA reads TGTGCCAGCAGTTCTCGAGAGCTCCTAGCCAAAAACATTCAGTACTTC. Its protein product is CASSSRELLAKNIQYF. The chain recombines TRBV7-9 with TRBJ2-4; no firm D call. This CDR3 contains 16 residues. V was pared by 6 bases and J by 0 bases, with 15 bases between. In germline, CDR1 is SEHNR, CDR2 FQNEAQ (reference sequence).

The V call is TRBV10-3, the J call TRBJ2-1; D might be TRBD2 (5 bases). V lost 6 bases to trimming and J lost 3 bases, with 12 bases between them. The V gene's germline CDR1 is ENHRY and CDR2 SYGVKD. CDR3 size: 14 residues. As DNA, the CDR3 is TGTGCCATCAGCCTCCAGGCGGGCTACAATGAGCAGTTCTTC. Translating gives CAISLQAGYNEQFF.

The chain joins TRBV7-9 to TRBJ1-6; 7 bases agree with TRBD1. The CDR3 length is 13 residues. V trimming: 0 bases; J trimming: 14 bases; junction bases outside the gene matches: 4. From germline, CDR1 is SEHNR and CDR2 FQNEAQ (reference sequence). Here the CDR3 reads CASSLANRGTLHF. Written as DNA, the CDR3 is TGTGCCAGCAGCTTAGCAAACAGGGGAACCCTCCACTTT.

This clone has a single count. The V and J genes are TRBV12-3 or TRBV12-4 and TRBJ1-5; tentatively, D is TRBD1 (5 bases). This CDR3 region has 12 residues. V was trimmed by 4 bases and J by 7 bases, leaving 8 bases between them. The CDR3 DNA is TGTGCCAGCAGTTGGGGGTCCCAGCCCCAGCATTTT. Translated, it gives CASSWGSQPQHF.

J is TRBJ2-5 and V is TRBV6-6, with 8 bases aligning to TRBD1. V trimming: 0 bases; J trimming: 5 bases; junction bases outside the gene matches: 5. The CDR3 extends over 15 amino acids. Germline lookup yields CDR1 MNHNY and CDR2 SVGAGI (reference sequence). CDR3 DNA sequence: TGTGCCAGCAGTTACTCAAGACAGGGGAAGGAGACCCAGTACTTC. As protein: CASSYSRQGKETQYF.